What follows is one T cell receptor (beta chain) and its context. Antigen: not known. This entry is derived from a study of cytomegalovirus exposure and HLA in healthy donors. Study results and caveats: Versus the approximately 670-donor mean, an Asian-associated ancestry cluster reportedly showed fewer N-insertions in a later analysis. Excluded were some V segments that proved indistinguishable, including TRBV6-2 and TRBV6-3. Association of a missense DCLRE1C variant with TCR beta V- and J-gene trimming was reported in a later analysis.

CDR3 size: 12 residues. The germline V gene encodes CDR1 SEHNR and CDR2 FQNEAQ (reference sequence). PCR primers comprised 60 Vbeta and 13 Jbeta primers. The repertoire was sequenced with immunoSEQ multiplex PCR; TCRdb's copy has only in-frame clones and lacks some. The sample carries approximately 190,000 clones, over 75% recorded once. The sample comprised PBMCs. The V call is TRBV7-9, the J call TRBJ1-6; D is possibly TRBD1 (5 bases). This sequence originates from a boy aged 2 to 10 in good health and CMV-seronegative. As DNA, the CDR3 is TGTTCCATTCATCTTCGGGGGTCACCCCTCCACTTT. Its protein product is CSIHLRGSPLHF.